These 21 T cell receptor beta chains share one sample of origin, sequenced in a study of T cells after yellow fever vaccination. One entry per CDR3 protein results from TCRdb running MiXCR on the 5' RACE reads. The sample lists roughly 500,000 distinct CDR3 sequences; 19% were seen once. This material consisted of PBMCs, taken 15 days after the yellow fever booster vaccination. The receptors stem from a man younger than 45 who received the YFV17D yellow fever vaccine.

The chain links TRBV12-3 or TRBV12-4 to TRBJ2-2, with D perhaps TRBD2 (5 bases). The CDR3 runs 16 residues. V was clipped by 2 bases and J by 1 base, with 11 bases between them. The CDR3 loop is CASSLRGELNTGELFF. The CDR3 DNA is TGTGCCAGCAGTTTACGTGGGGAGTTGAACACCGGGGAGCTGTTTTTT.

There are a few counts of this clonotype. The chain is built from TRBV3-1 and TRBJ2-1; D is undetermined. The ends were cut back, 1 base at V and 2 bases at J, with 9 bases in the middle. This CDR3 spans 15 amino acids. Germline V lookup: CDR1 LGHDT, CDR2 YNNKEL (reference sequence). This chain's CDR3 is CASSQGGVTYNEQFF. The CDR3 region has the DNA TGTGCCAGCAGCCAAGGCGGAGTTACCTACAATGAGCAGTTCTTC.

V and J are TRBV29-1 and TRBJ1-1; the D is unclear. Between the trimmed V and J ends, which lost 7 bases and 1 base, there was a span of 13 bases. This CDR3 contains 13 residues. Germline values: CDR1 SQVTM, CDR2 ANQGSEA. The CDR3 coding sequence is TGCAGCGGTAGGACTGGGAAGAACACTGAAGCTTTCTTT. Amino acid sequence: CSGRTGKNTEAFF. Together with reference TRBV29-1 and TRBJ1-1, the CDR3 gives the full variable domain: SAVISQKPSRDICQRGTSLTIQCQVDSQVTMMFWYRQQPGQSLTLIATANQGSEATYESGFVIDKFPISRPNLTFSTLTVSNMSPEDSSIYLCSGRTGKNTEAFFGQGTRLTVV.

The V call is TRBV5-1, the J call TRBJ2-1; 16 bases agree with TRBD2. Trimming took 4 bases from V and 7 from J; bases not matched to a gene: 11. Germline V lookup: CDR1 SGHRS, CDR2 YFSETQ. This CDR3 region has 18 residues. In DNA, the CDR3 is TGCGCCAGCAGCCCCCTGGGACTAGCGGGAGGGGCAAGGAATGAGCAGTTCTTC. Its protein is CASSPLGLAGGARNEQFF.

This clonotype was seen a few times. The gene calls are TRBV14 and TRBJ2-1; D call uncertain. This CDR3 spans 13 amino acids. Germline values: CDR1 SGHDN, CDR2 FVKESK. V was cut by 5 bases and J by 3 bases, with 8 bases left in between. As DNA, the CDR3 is TGTGCCAGCAGCGAAGGACGCTACAATGAGCAGTTCTTC. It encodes CASSEGRYNEQFF.

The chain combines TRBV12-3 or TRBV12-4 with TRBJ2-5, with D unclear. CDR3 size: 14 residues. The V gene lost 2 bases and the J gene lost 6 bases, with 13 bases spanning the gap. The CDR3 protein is CASSLSSSKKTQYF. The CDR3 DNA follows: TGTGCCAGCAGTTTATCGAGCTCGAAGAAGACCCAGTACTTC.

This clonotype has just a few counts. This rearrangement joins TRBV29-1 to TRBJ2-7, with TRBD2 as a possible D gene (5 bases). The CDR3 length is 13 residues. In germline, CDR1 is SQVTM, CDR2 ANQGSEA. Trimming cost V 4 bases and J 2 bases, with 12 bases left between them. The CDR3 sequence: CSVGRTSPYEQYF. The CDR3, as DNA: TGCAGCGTTGGGAGGACGTCCCCCTACGAGCAGTACTTC.

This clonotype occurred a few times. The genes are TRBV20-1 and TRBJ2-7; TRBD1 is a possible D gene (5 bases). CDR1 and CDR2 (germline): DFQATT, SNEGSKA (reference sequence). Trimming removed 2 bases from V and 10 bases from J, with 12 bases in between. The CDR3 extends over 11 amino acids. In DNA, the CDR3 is TGCAGTGCTAGAACAGGTCTCGGTCAGTACTTC. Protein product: CSARTGLGQYF.

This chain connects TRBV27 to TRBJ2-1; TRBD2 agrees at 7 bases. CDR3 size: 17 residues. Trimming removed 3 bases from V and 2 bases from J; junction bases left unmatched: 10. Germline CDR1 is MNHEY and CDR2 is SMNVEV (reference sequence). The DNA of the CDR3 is TGTGCCAGCAGTTTCTGGGGGGGTAGCGGCCCCTACAATGAGCAGTTCTTC. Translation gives CASSFWGGSGPYNEQFF.

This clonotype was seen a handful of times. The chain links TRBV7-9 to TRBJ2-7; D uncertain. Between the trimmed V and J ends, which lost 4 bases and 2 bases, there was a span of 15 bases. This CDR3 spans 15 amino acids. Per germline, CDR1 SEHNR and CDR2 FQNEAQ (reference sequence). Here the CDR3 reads CASSSYSDGAYEQYF. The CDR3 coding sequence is TGTGCCAGCAGCTCGTACTCGGACGGAGCCTACGAGCAGTACTTC.

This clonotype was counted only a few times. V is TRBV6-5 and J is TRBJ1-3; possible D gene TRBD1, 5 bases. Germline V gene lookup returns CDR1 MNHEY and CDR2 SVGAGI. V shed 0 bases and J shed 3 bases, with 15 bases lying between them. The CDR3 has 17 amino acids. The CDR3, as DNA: TGTGCCAGCAGTTACTCCTCGGCCAGGGCCAATGGAAACACCATATATTTT. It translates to CASSYSSARANGNTIYF.

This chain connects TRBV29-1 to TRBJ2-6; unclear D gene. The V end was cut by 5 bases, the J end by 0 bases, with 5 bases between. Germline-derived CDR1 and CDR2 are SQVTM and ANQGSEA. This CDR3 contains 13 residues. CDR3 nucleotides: TGCAGCGTTAGAGGCTCTGGGGCCAACGTCCTGACTTTC. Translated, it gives CSVRGSGANVLTF.

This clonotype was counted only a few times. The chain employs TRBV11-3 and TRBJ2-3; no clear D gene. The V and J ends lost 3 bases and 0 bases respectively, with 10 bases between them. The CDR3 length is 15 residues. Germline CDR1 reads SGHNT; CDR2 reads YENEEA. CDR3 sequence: CASSFGSLSTDTQYF. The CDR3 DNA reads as TGTGCCAGCAGCTTTGGCAGCCTTAGCACAGATACGCAGTATTTT.

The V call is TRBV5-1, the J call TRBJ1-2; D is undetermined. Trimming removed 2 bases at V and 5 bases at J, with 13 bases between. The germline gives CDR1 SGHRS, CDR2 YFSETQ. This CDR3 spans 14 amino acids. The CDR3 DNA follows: TGCGCCAGCAGCTTCGCAGCCGAAGGTTATGGCTACACCTTC. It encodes CASSFAAEGYGYTF.

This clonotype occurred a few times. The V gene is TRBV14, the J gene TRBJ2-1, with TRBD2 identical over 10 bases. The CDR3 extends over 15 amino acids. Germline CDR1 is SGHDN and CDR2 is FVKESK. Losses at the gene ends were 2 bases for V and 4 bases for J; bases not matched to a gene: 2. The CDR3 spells CASSQTSGAYNEQFF. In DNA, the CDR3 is TGTGCCAGCAGCCAAACTAGCGGGGCGTACAATGAGCAGTTCTTC.

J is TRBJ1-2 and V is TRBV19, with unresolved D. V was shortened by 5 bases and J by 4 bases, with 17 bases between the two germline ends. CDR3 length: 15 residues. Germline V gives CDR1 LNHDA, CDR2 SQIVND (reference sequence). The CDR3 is CASSPSIAGSYGYTF. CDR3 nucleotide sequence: TGTGCCAGTAGTCCCTCCATTGCGGGAAGCTATGGCTACACCTTC.

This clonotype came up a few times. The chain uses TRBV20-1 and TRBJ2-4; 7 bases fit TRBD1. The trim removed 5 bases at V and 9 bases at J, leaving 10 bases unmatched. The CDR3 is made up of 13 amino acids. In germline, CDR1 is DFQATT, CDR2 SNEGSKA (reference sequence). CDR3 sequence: CSASDREDGIQYF. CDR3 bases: TGCAGTGCTTCAGACAGGGAAGATGGCATTCAGTACTTC.

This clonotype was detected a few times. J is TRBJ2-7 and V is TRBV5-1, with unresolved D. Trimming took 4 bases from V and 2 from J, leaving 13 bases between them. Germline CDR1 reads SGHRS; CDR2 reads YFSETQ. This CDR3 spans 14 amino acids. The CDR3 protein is CASSTTRSPYEQYF. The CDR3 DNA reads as TGCGCCAGCAGCACTACTCGGAGCCCCTACGAGCAGTACTTC.

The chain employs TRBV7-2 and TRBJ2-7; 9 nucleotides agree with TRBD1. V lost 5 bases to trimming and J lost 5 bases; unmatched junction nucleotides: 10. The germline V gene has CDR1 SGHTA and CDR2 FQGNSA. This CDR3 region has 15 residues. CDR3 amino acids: CASSGPGTGFNEQYF. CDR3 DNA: TGTGCCAGCAGCGGTCCCGGGACAGGGTTTAACGAGCAGTACTTC.

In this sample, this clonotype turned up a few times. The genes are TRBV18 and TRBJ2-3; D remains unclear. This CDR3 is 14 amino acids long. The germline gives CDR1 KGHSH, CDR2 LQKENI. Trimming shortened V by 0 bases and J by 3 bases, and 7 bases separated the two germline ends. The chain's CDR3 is CASSPPVRTDTQYF. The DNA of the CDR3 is TGTGCCAGCTCACCACCGGTACGAACAGATACGCAGTATTTT.

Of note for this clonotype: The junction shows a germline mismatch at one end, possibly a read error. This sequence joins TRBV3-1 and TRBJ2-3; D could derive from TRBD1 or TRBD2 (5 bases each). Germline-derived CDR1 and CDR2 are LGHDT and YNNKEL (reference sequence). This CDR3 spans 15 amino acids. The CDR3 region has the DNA TGTGCCAGCAGCCAAGAGAGCCGGGGCACCGATACGCAGTATTTT. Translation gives CASSQESRGTDTQYF.